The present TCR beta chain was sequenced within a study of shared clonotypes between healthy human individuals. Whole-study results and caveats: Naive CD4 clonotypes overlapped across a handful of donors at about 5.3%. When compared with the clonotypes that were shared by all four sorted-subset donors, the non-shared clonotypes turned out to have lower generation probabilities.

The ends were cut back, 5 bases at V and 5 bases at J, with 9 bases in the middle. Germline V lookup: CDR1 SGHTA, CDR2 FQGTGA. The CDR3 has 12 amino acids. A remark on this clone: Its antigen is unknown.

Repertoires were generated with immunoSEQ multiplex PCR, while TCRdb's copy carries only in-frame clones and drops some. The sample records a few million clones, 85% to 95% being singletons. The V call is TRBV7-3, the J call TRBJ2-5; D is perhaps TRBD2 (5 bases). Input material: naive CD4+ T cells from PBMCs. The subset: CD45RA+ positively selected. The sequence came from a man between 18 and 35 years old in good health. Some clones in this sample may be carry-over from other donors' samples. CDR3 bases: TGTGCCAGCAGCAACCCGGGGGAGACCCAGTACTTC. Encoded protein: CASSNPGETQYF.